The 17 T cell receptor beta chains in this list originate from one sample, sequenced in a study of cytomegalovirus exposure and HLA in healthy donors. PCR primers comprised 60 Vbeta and 13 Jbeta primers. Generated by immunoSEQ multiplex PCR, the TCRdb table keeps only in-frame clones and is missing some. The sample lists more than 90,000 clones; 75% were seen once. The sample taken for sequencing was PBMCs. The receptors derive from a man aged 45-60 years in good health and CMV-seronegative.

The rearrangement joins TRBV18 to TRBJ2-5; D is undetermined. Germline assignment: CDR1 KGHSH and CDR2 LQKENI. The CDR3 consists of 13 residues. V was pared by 6 bases and J by 2 bases, with 10 bases between. CDR3 region: CASSSSVQETQYF. For the CDR3, the DNA is TGTGCCAGCTCCTCGTCGGTTCAAGAGACCCAGTACTTC.

The rearrangement uses TRBV7-2 and TRBJ1-2; 8 bases match TRBD1. V gave up 5 bases and J gave up 6 bases; unmatched junction bases: 5. From germline, CDR1 is SGHTA and CDR2 FQGNSA. CDR3 length: 13 residues. The CDR3 nucleotides are TGTGCCAGCAGCCCCAGGGGGCTGAATGGCTACACCTTC. Encoded protein: CASSPRGLNGYTF.

J is TRBJ2-2 and V is TRBV30; 8 bases agree with TRBD1. This CDR3 region has 14 residues. The germline V gene has CDR1 GTSNPN and CDR2 SVGIG (reference sequence). The V and J ends lost 4 bases and 3 bases, in that order; junction bases with no gene match: 4. CDR3 sequence: CAWKPQGDTGELFF. In DNA, the CDR3 is TGTGCCTGGAAGCCACAGGGGGACACCGGGGAGCTGTTTTTT.

The rearrangement uses TRBV7-2 and TRBJ2-1, with D possibly matching TRBD1 (6 bases). V lost 8 bases, J lost 0 bases, and 14 bases lay in between. This CDR3 has 15 amino acids. Germline V gives CDR1 SGHTA, CDR2 FQGNSA. CDR3 sequence (DNA): TGTGCCAGCCGGCGACTACAGGGCTCCTACAATGAGCAGTTCTTC. This encodes CASRRLQGSYNEQFF.

The chain links TRBV29-1 to TRBJ1-2, with 9 positions matching TRBD1. The length of the CDR3 is 13 residues. V was clipped by 3 bases and J by 8 bases; unmatched bases: 7. Germline V lookup: CDR1 SQVTM, CDR2 ANQGSEA. In nucleotides, the CDR3 is TGCAGCGTTGAGGACAGGGGTGTAAAAGGCTACACCTTC. Its protein is CSVEDRGVKGYTF.

The J gene is TRBJ2-1, the V gene TRBV18, with D perhaps TRBD2 (7 bases). Germline assignment: CDR1 KGHSH and CDR2 LQKENI. This CDR3 region has 17 residues. V was clipped by 0 bases and J by 5 bases, with 17 bases between them. The CDR3 coding sequence is TGTGCCAGCTCACCACCGTTTTGGCGGGGGCCCAACAATGAGCAGTTCTTC. This gives the protein CASSPPFWRGPNNEQFF.

The V gene is TRBV2, the J gene TRBJ2-7; D is ambiguous. Germline CDR1 SNHLY, CDR2 FYNNEI. V lost 3 bases and J lost 2, with 5 bases in between. The CDR3 totals 12 residues. The CDR3 coding sequence is TGTGCCAGCAGTGACGACACCTACGAGCAGTACTTC. Residues: CASSDDTYEQYF.

DNA of the CDR3: TGTGCCAGCACCACCGGGACTAGCGGCTACAATGAGCAGTTCTTC. Translated, it gives CASTTGTSGYNEQFF. V usage is TRBV6-1 and J usage is TRBJ2-1; 11 bases map to TRBD2. V shed 7 bases and J 3 bases; nucleotides not matched to a gene: 5. This CDR3 has 15 amino acids. CDR1 is MNHNS and CDR2 is SASEGT in the germline V gene.

The chain carries TRBV11-1 and TRBJ2-5; maybe TRBD2 (6 bases). In germline, CDR1 is SGHAT, CDR2 FQDESV (reference sequence). The CDR3 covers 16 residues. Trimming pared 3 bases from V and 0 bases from J, leaving 14 bases between. The DNA for the CDR3 is TGTGCCAGCAGCTTGGACGGGACTCCGTACCAAGAGACCCAGTACTTC. Translated: CASSLDGTPYQETQYF.

The V gene is TRBV5-6, the J gene TRBJ2-3; D may be TRBD2 (6 bases). CDR1 SGHDT and CDR2 YYEEEE come from the germline V gene. V lost 4 bases and J lost 5, with 11 bases in between. The CDR3 is 13 residues long. The CDR3 region is CASSPVGGDTQYF. CDR3 coding DNA: TGTGCCAGCAGCCCCGTCGGGGGAGATACGCAGTATTTT.

The CDR3 loop reads CASLDSYEQYF. The CDR3 region has the DNA TGTGCCAGCTTAGACTCCTACGAGCAGTACTTC. The V call is TRBV27, the J call TRBJ2-7; D unresolved. There are 11 residues in the CDR3. CDR1 MNHEY and CDR2 SMNVEV come from the germline V gene (reference sequence). With 8 bases removed from V and 0 bases from J, the gap between germline ends came to 5 bases.

The chain has TRBV2 and TRBJ1-4; D uncertain. Germline values: CDR1 SNHLY, CDR2 FYNNEI. V lost 1 base, J lost 0 bases, and 6 bases lay in between. This CDR3 region has 15 residues. CDR3 residues: CASSEERTTNEKLFF. In nucleotides, the CDR3 is TGTGCCAGCAGTGAAGAGAGGACAACTAATGAAAAACTGTTTTTT.

This clone showed up just a few times. The V and J genes are TRBV4-2 and TRBJ1-1; possible D gene TRBD1, 5 bases. Germline V lookup: CDR1 LGHNA, CDR2 YNFKEQ. CDR3 length: 16 residues. Trimming pared 0 bases from V and 3 bases from J, leaving 14 bases between. CDR3 DNA sequence: TGTGCCAGCAGCCAAGAGGCGTCCAGGGCGGACACTGAAGCTTTCTTT. Translation gives CASSQEASRADTEAFF.

The chain carries TRBV29-1 and TRBJ1-4; weak D call: TRBD1 (6 bases). This CDR3 has 12 residues. Germline assignment: CDR1 SQVTM and CDR2 ANQGSEA. Trimming took off 7 bases at V and 7 bases at J, with 13 bases between the two ends. The CDR3 here is CSARGTFEKLFF. DNA of the CDR3: TGCAGCGCCCGAGGGACATTTGAAAAACTGTTTTTT. Full variable domain (rest looked up from reference TRBV29-1 and TRBJ1-4): SAVISQKPSRDICQRGTSLTIQCQVDSQVTMMFWYRQQPGQSLTLIATANQGSEATYESGFVIDKFPISRPNLTFSTLTVSNMSPEDSSIYLCSARGTFEKLFFGSGTQLSVL.

The gene calls are TRBV18 and TRBJ2-7, with D tentatively TRBD1 (6 bases). Trimming took off 6 bases at V and 0 bases at J, with 12 bases between the two ends. The germline V gene has CDR1 KGHSH and CDR2 LQKENI. This CDR3 has 14 amino acids. CDR3 in DNA: TGTGCCAGCTCGCCCACAGGGTACTCCTACGAGCAGTACTTC. Protein product: CASSPTGYSYEQYF.

The chain is built from TRBV6-6 and TRBJ1-5; possible D gene TRBD1, 5 bases. This CDR3 region has 16 residues. The germline V gene has CDR1 MNHNY and CDR2 SVGAGI (reference sequence). Trimming shortened V by 2 bases and J by 2 bases, and 13 bases separated the two germline ends. CDR3 sequence reads: CASSYGAGGRNQPQHF. The CDR3 coding sequence is TGTGCCAGCAGTTACGGTGCCGGGGGACGCAATCAGCCCCAGCATTTT.

This CDR3 is CASGLAGGRNEQFF. The CDR3 DNA is TGCGCCAGTGGACTAGCGGGGGGGCGGAATGAGCAGTTCTTC. The V and J genes are TRBV10-2 and TRBJ2-1, with 15 bases lining up with TRBD2. V shed 9 bases, J shed 7 bases, and the junction held 4 bases outside the gene matches. The CDR3 covers 14 residues. CDR1 and CDR2 from the germline V gene are WSHSY and SAAADI.